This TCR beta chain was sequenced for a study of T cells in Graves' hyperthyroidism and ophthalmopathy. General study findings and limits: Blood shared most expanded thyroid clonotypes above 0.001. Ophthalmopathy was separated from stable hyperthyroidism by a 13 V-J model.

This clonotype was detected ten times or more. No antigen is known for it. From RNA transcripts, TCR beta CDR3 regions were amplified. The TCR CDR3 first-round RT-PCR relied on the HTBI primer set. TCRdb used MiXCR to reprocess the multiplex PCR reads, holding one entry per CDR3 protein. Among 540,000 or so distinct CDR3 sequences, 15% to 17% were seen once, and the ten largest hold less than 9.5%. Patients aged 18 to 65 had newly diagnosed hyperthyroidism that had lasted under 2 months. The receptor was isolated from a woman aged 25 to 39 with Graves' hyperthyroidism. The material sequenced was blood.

The CDR3 loop reads CATAARKGGNEQFF. The CDR3 DNA follows: TGTGCTACAGCAGCGCGGAAAGGGGGTAATGAGCAGTTCTTC. The V call is TRBV6-1, the J call TRBJ2-1; possible D gene TRBD1, 6 bases. CDR1 is MNHNS, CDR2 SASEGT, per germline. This CDR3 has 14 amino acids.